The sequence of this T cell receptor beta chain was determined in a study of T cells in Graves' hyperthyroidism and ophthalmopathy (dated by TCRdb to between 2017 and 2020). In terms of the full investigation: A discovery cohort of roughly 100 patients, about 43 with Graves' ophthalmopathy and 57 with stable Graves' hyperthyroidism, was used to find distinguishing TCR V-J signatures. Prospective prediction of ophthalmopathy was tested in an independent validation cohort of approximately 18 hyperthyroidism patients and 17 patients who later progressed to ophthalmopathy. The roughly 99 discovery patients were divided at random into training and test sets in a 7:3 ratio. In addition, the study compared T-cell repertoires in thyroid tissue and in blood from several Graves' hyperthyroidism patients. After blood sampling, hyperthyroidism patients were treated with methimazole at a starting dose of 30 mg daily, and ophthalmopathy patients were treated with high-dose intravenous methylprednisolone. According to the paper, TCR Vbeta CDR3 sequencing was carried out on 120 to 150 peripheral blood samples, which came from fewer than 50 ophthalmopathy, around 75 hyperthyroidism and approximately 17 progressor patients.

The TCR beta CDR3 regions were amplified from the RNA transcripts. A first-round RT-PCR of the TCR CDR3 used the HTBI primer set with the Qiagen OneStep RT-PCR kit. Libraries were constructed in a second round of multiplex PCR, after which size selection and purification were carried out. Sequencing of the libraries was done on an Illumina HiSeq2000 using paired-end 100 bp reads. In the original analysis: SOAPnuke was used to process the raw data, with reads discarded if the reads contained adapters or uncalled bases, had a mean Phred below 15, or lacked an exact constant-primer or identifier match. COPE v1.2.5 was used to merge high-quality paired reads, and clonotypes were defined as unique nucleotide sequences. MiTCR v1.1 was used to align the clonotypes against IMGT TRBV, TRBD and TRBJ reference segments. The analysis included only V-J combinations with a frequency above 0.0001, which together covered 99% to 99.2% of the repertoires. The TCS score was defined as F50 (clonal expansion) divided by E x V (chaos), with BLOSUM62-based TCRdist calculated between CDR3 peptides within each V-J. Welch's t-statistics and random forest reduced 514 V-J features to roughly 13, which were used in a naive Bayes classifier (R e1071). The similarity between thyroid and blood repertoires was quantified using the Morisita-Horn index. TCRdb trimmed the raw reads at Q25, called clones with MiXCR and kept productive beta chains. CDR3 protein duplicates are merged, each entry listing the most common genes and DNA. The V and J calls were not made by the authors but by TCRdb's processing. The table for this sample lists almost 600,000 distinct CDR3 sequences; under 60% of them were counted only once. Jointly, the top ten make up approximately 8.4% of the sample.

Summary of the overall study and its limitations: No statistical method was used to fix the sample size in advance, and group allocation was not hidden from the investigators. Most expanded thyroid clonotypes (frequency above 0.001) were also found in blood, which suggests that blood repertoires may mirror thyroid immune responses. Ophthalmopathy was separated from stable hyperthyroidism by a 13 V-J signature model, with approximately 86% sensitivity and 81% to 82% specificity obtained in cross-validation and 80%/75% obtained in testing. In validation, the model predicted progression to ophthalmopathy a median of 6.5 months before onset, with approximately 70% sensitivity and about 75% specificity.

Stable Graves' hyperthyroidism was defined as the absence of progression to ophthalmopathy over 18 months of follow-up. Hyperthyroidism patients were newly diagnosed, had a disease duration of under 2 months, and were aged 18 to 65 years. Patients with uncontrolled infections, other autoimmune diseases, pregnancy or lactation were excluded. Clinical symptoms, serum thyroxine and TRAb, thyroid ultrasound, and orbital computed tomography formed the basis for the diagnoses. Total RNA was extracted with Trizol reagent, and quality was checked on an Agilent 2100 Bioanalyzer. V is pared back by 6 bases and J by 1 base, with 22 bases lying between the germline termini. The CDR3 has 16 amino acids, counting the end cysteine and phenylalanine. CDR3 DNA only is kept here, 48 bases in frame from base 1. As encoded in the germline V gene (reference sequence), CDR1 is DFQATT while CDR2 is SNEGSKA. Worth noting for this clonotype: Its antigen specificity is not known. Per-base quality was not reported, and no clone a single base away is much larger than it.

The sequence came from a young woman with Graves' hyperthyroidism. The source material was peripheral blood or thyroid tissue (not recorded which). Recombination linked TRBV20-1 to TRBJ2-7; D gene: possibly TRBD2, on 6 matching bases. The CDR3: CSAQGAGTALSYEQYF. The base sequence is TGCAGTGCCCAAGGCGCGGGAACGGCATTATCCTACGAGCAGTACTTC.